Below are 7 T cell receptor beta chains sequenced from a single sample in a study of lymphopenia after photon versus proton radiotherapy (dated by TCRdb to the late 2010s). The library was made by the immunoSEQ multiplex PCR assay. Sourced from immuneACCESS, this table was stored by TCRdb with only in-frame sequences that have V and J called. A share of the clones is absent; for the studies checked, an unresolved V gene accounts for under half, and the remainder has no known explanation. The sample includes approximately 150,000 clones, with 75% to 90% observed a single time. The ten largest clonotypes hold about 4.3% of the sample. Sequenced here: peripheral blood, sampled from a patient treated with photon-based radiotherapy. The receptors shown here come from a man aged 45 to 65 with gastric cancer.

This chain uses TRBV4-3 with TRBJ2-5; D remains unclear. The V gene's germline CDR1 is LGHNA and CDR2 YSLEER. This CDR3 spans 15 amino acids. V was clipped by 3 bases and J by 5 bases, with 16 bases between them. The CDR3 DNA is TGCGCCAGCAGCCAGGCCGGTTCAATGGGGGAGACCCAGTACTTC. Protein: CASSQAGSMGETQYF.

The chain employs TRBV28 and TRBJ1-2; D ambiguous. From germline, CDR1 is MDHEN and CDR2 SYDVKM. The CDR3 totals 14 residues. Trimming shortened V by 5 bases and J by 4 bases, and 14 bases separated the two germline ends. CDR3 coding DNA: TGTGCCAGCAGTACACCCTCGGCTTTCTATGGCTACACCTTC. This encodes CASSTPSAFYGYTF.

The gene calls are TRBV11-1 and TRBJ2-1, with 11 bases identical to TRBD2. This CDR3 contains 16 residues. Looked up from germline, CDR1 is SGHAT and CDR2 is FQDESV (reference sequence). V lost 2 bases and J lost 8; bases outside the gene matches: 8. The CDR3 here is CASSLNSGRAGDEQFF. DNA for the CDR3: TGTGCCAGCAGCTTAAATAGCGGGAGGGCCGGAGATGAGCAGTTCTTC.

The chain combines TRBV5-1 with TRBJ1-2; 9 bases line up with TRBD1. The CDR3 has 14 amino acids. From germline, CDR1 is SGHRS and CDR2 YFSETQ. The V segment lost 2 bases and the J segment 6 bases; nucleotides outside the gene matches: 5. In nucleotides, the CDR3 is TGCGCCAGCAGCTTAAGGACAGGGGAGGATGGCTACACCTTC. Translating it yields CASSLRTGEDGYTF.

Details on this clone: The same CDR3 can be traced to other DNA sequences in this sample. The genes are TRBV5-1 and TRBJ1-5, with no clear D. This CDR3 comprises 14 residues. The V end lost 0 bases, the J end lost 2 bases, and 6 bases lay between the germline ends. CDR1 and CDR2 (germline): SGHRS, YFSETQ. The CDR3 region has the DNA TGCGCCAGCAGCTTGGTCGGGGGCAATCAGCCCCAGCATTTT. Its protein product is CASSLVGGNQPQHF.

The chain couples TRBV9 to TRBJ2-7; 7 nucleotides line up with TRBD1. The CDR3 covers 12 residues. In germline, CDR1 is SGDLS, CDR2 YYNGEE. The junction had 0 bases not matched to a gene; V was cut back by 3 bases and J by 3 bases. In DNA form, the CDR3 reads TGTGCCAGCAGCGGACAGGGCTACGAGCAGTACTTC. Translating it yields CASSGQGYEQYF. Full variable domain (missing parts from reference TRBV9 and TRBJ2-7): DSGVTQTPKHLITATGQRVTLRCSPRSGDLSVYWYQQSLDQGLQFLIQYYNGEERAKGNILERFSAQQFPDLHSELNLSSLELGDSALYFCASSGQGYEQYFGPGTRLTVT.

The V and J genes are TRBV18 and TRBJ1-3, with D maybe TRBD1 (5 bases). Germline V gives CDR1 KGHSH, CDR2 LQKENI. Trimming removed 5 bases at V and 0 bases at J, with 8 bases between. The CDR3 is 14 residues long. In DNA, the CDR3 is TGTGCCAGCTCAGAGGACATCTCTGGAAACACCATATATTTT. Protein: CASSEDISGNTIYF.